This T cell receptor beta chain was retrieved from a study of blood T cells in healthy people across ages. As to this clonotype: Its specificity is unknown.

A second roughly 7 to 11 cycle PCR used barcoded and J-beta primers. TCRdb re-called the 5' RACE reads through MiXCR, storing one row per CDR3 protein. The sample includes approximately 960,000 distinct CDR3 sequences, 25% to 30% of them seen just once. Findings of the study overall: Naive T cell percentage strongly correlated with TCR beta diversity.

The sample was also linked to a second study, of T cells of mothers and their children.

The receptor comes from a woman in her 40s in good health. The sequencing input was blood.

In DNA form, the CDR3 reads TGCAGTGCTAGACCGCCTGGGGGCGTTGAGACCCAGTACTTC. It is translated as CSARPPGGVETQYF. The chain uses TRBV20-1 and TRBJ2-7, with a tentative D call TRBD1 (6 bases). The better agreement between TRBJ2-5 and the DNA end casts doubt on the J call. Germline CDR1 is DFQATT and CDR2 is SNEGSKA (reference sequence). There are 14 residues in the CDR3.